This TCR beta chain appears in the sequencing data of a study of T-cell reconstitution after alpha-beta-depleted transplantation in children. Ten or more counts support this clonotype. Germline V lookup: CDR1 SGHNT, CDR2 YYREEE (reference sequence). Trimming removed 1 base at V and 4 bases at J, with 14 bases between. The CDR3 is 16 amino acids. The TCRbeta library incorporated unique molecular identifiers. TCRdb re-called the PCR reads with MiXCR, one entry per CDR3 protein. There are nearly 250,000 distinct CDR3 sequences in the sample; 6.5% to 9% occur only once, and just under 6.5% lies in the top ten.

The source is a male patient younger than 18 who had a stem cell transplant for acute lymphoblastic leukemia, so the T cells may come from the graft donor. The chain couples TRBV5-4 to TRBJ2-2; D may be TRBD2 (6 bases). This specimen was PBMCs, mostly from graft donor cells, taken 180 days after TCRalphabeta/CD19-depleted stem cell transplant. The CDR3 loop reads CASSLWDFRFTGELFF. The CDR3 nucleotides are TGTGCCAGCAGCTTGTGGGACTTCCGATTCACCGGGGAGCTGTTTTTT.